The clone carrying this TCR beta chain has just a few counts. Authors' methods: For the immunoSEQ data, sequences were junction-only without quality scores, so filtering differed. Only in-frame clones appear in the TCRdb table, and some are missing; sequencing was by immunoSEQ multiplex PCR. V, J and clone size are those of that table, while D and trimming were read from the DNA. This table has roughly 640,000 clones, around 97% appearing once. The data were obtained in a study of shared clonotypes between healthy human individuals. Study at large: Plates per donor: three CD4 naive, three CD4 memory, two CD8 naive, one CD8 memory.

Germline CDR1 KGHSH, CDR2 LQKENI. The CDR3 spans 15 residues. Unmatched junction bases numbered 6, after V lost 3 bases and J lost 3 bases. The source of this sequence is a woman aged 30 to 39 in good health. Sequenced material: naive CD4+ T cells sorted from blood. The subset here: CD45RA+ positively selected. This chain links TRBV18 with TRBJ2-7; 9 positions match TRBD1. The CDR3, as DNA: TGTGCCAGCTCACCCCCCGGGACAGGGAACTACGAGCAGTACTTC. It yields the protein CASSPPGTGNYEQYF.